The T cell receptor (beta chain) under discussion was sequenced for a study of response to subunit inactivated influenza vaccine. General study results and limits: Authors suggested that a seasonal influenza vaccination recruits few new T cells each time.

Comment on this clonotype: The target antigen is unknown.

MiXCR, run by TCRdb on the RT-PCR reads, gives a single entry per CDR3 protein. The sample carries about 800,000 distinct CDR3 sequences, 21% recorded once. Trimming took 4 bases from V and 1 from J, leaving 11 bases between them. This CDR3 contains 15 residues. The receptor comes from a man aged 50-59 years who received an inactivated influenza vaccine. The source was PBMCs from blood, collected 5 to 6 days after vaccination. V and J are TRBV12-3 or TRBV12-4 and TRBJ2-1; D may be TRBD2 (5 bases). The CDR3 DNA reads TGTGCCAGCAGTTCGGGTCCGGGGTCCTACAATGAGCAGTTCTTC. The encoded protein is CASSSGPGSYNEQFF.